The sequence of this T cell receptor beta chain was determined in a study of cytotoxic CD8 clonotypes in ibrutinib-treated CLL. Study details: Complete response was seen in 2 patients and partial in some 25; some 12 progressed and around 14 stayed remitted after a median approximately 70 months. Sample averages reached about 260,000 productive templates and almost 95,000 productive rearrangements.

In regard to this clone: What it recognizes is unknown.

Produced via immunoSEQ multiplex PCR; TCRdb's table is partial and in-frame only. The sample shows roughly 130,000 clones, roughly three quarters of them seen only once. CDR3 length equals 15 residues. The V and J ends lost 0 bases and 1 base respectively, with 10 bases between them. Germline V CDR1 and CDR2: MNHEY, SMNVEV (reference sequence). Study outcomes and limitations: Circulating CD8+ T-cell counts were tracked by baseline clonality, which exceeded that of age-matched healthy donors. Treatment saw public clonotypes, which were uncommon, either contract or stay stable.

The sample consisted of PBMCs, taken after 12 months of ibrutinib treatment. This receptor was identified in a human donor with chronic lymphocytic leukemia. This sequence joins TRBV27 and TRBJ2-7, with D unclear. The CDR3 nucleotides are TGTGCCAGCAGTTTATCCTTTTACCTATCCTACGAGCAGTACTTC. Protein product: CASSLSFYLSYEQYF.